This paragraph reports one TCR beta chain. The sample comes from a study of cytomegalovirus exposure and HLA in healthy donors. Use of 60 Vbeta and 13 Jbeta primers characterized the PCR. Clones were read by immunoSEQ multiplex PCR, and TCRdb kept only the in-frame ones, dropping some. This sample has about 70,000 clones; 68% occur once, and the top ten carry 15% to 20%. Germline CDR1 reads SEHNR; CDR2 reads FQNEAQ (reference sequence). CDR3 length equals 18 residues. The chain is built from TRBV7-9 and TRBJ2-5; 10 bases align to TRBD1. The assigned J gene may be wrong: the sequence end matches TRBJ2-7 better. This TCR derives from a man in his forties in good health and CMV-seropositive. Material: PBMCs. CDR3 in DNA: TGTGCCAGCAGCCGGAGGACCGGGACAGGGGTTTCCAACTACGAGCAGTACTTC. Translating it yields CASSRRTGTGVSNYEQYF.